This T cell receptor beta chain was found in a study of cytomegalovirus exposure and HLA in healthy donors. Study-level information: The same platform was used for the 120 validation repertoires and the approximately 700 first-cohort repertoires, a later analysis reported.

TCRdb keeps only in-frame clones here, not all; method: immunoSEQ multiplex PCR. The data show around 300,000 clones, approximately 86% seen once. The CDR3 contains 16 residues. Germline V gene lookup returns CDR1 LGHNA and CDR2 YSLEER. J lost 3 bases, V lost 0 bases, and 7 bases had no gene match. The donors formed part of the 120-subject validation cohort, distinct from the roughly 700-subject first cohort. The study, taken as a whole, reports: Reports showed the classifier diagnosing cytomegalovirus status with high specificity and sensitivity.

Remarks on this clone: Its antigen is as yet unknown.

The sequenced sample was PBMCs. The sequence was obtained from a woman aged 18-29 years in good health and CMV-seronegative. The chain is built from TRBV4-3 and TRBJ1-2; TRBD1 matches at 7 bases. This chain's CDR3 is CASSQDPRGQDYGYTF. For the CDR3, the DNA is TGCGCCAGCAGCCAAGATCCGAGGGGGCAGGACTATGGCTACACCTTC.